This is a list of T cell receptor beta chains from one sample in a study of T cells in Graves' hyperthyroidism and ophthalmopathy. TCRdb re-analysed the multiplex PCR reads in MiXCR, keeping a single row per CDR3 protein. The data contain hundreds of thousands of distinct CDR3 sequences, roughly 14% of them seen just once; the ten biggest clones take up around 4%. The sample taken for sequencing was blood. The receptors derive from a woman in her thirties or forties with Graves' ophthalmopathy. Both conserved end residues are part of each CDR3. Part of the rows lack a size; the others show once, few, many or a class for expanded clones.

v_gene,abundance,j_gene,CDR3aa
TRBV6-5,many,TRBJ1-1,CASSSPDRSPSF
TRBV6-2/TRBV6-3,many,TRBJ2-7,CASWDTTREQYF
TRBV30,many,TRBJ2-2,CAWRPGHDTGELFF
TRBV11-1,few,TRBJ2-2,CASKKDPNTGELFF
TRBV5-1,-,TRBJ1-3,CASSLAPTGGGNTIYF
TRBV5-1,many,TRBJ1-3,CASSLPQSSGNTIYF
TRBV25-1,-,TRBJ1-2,CASSDPHRVGNYGYTF
TRBV5-1,many,TRBJ2-7,CASSYPRAGGSYEQYF
TRBV12-3/TRBV12-4,many,TRBJ1-2,CASSLLRAGNYGYTF
TRBV5-4,many,TRBJ2-7,CASSLAPNLAGGKDEQYF
TRBV30,many,TRBJ2-7,CAWGRGYEQYF
TRBV20-1,many,TRBJ1-2,CSAAGQSSGYTF
TRBV15,few,TRBJ2-3,CATSRDLGADTQYF
TRBV2,-,TRBJ1-5,CASRATGRNQPQHF
TRBV20-1,many,TRBJ1-5,CSVARADINQPQHF
TRBV12-3/TRBV12-4,many,TRBJ2-7,CASSSGSHYEQYF
TRBV29-1,many,TRBJ2-7,CSVKRDPYEQYF
TRBV5-1,-,TRBJ1-1,CASRDRPTQNTEAFF
TRBV12-3/TRBV12-4,many,TRBJ2-7,CASSQQGRGSEQYF
TRBV30,many,TRBJ1-2,CAWSSLGTDGYTF
TRBV7-8,many,TRBJ2-7,CASSLGRLAGGEQYF
TRBV14,many,TRBJ1-2,CASSQGVQRGDYGYTF
TRBV13,many,TRBJ2-2,CASSLKGNTGELFF
TRBV4-1,many,TRBJ2-7,CASSQTASTIYEQYF
TRBV30,many,TRBJ2-7,CAWMGHSALYEQYF
TRBV4-2,-,TRBJ1-1,CASSQDRGGTEAFF
TRBV5-1,many,TRBJ2-2,CASSFGDTNTGELFF
TRBV6-1,many,TRBJ1-3,CASRTGLDGNTIYF
TRBV29-1,many,TRBJ1-1,CSVEDVRQGAEAFF
TRBV9,few,TRBJ2-7,CASSETGGAGYEQYF
TRBV19,many,TRBJ2-7,CASGGNPYEQYF
TRBV14,few,TRBJ2-2,CASSQNPGDLNTGELFF
TRBV12-3/TRBV12-4,-,TRBJ1-1,CASGRRNTEAFF
TRBV7-2,many,TRBJ2-7,CASSFRAVGEQYF
TRBV2,many,TRBJ1-1,CASSEGQGSWTEAFF